The next 28 T cell receptor beta chains were all read from a single sample in a study of T cell responses to AZD1222 COVID-19 vaccine. Clones were read by immunoSEQ multiplex PCR, and TCRdb kept only the in-frame ones, dropping some. The repertoire consists of 140,000 to 150,000 clones, with roughly 88% occurring once and the leading ten covering about 14%. The starting material was peripheral blood, obtained on day 0 of AZD1222 vaccination. All receptors derive from an adult in good health.

This chain joins TRBV7-9 and TRBJ2-7; possibly TRBD1 for D (6 bases). The CDR3 spans 15 residues. Germline V CDR1 and CDR2: SEHNR, FQNEAQ (reference sequence). Trimming cost V 3 bases and J 1 base, with 13 bases left between them. CDR3 bases: TGTGCCAGCAGCTTCGCAGGGGCAGTGTCCTACGAGCAGTACTTC. This codes for CASSFAGAVSYEQYF.

CDR3 protein: CAWSRQNTEAFF. In DNA form, the CDR3 reads TGTGCCTGGAGTCGACAGAACACTGAAGCTTTCTTT. The chain combines TRBV30 with TRBJ1-1; no clear D. The CDR3 runs 12 residues. V was shortened by 2 bases and J by 1 base, with 5 bases between the two germline ends. Germline V CDR1 and CDR2: GTSNPN, SVGIG (reference sequence).

The chain employs TRBV9 and TRBJ1-6, with no clear D. Per the germline V gene, CDR1 is SGDLS and CDR2 is YYNGEE. This CDR3 comprises 15 residues. Between the trimmed V and J ends, which lost 1 base and 6 bases, there was a span of 11 bases. The CDR3 reads CASSVSQTINSPLHF. CDR3 sequence (DNA): TGTGCCAGCAGCGTAAGCCAGACAATTAATTCACCCCTCCACTTT. Full variable domain (remainder filled in from reference TRBV9 and TRBJ1-6): DSGVTQTPKHLITATGQRVTLRCSPRSGDLSVYWYQQSLDQGLQFLIQYYNGEERAKGNILERFSAQQFPDLHSELNLSSLELGDSALYFCASSVSQTINSPLHFGNGTRLTVT.

The chain recombines TRBV18 with TRBJ1-2; 7 bases agree with TRBD1. This CDR3 region has 15 residues. V shed 0 bases and J 1 base; nucleotides not matched to a gene: 2. Germline CDR1 is KGHSH and CDR2 is LQKENI. The DNA for the CDR3 is TGTGCCAGCTCACCACCAGGGACAGATAACTATGGCTACACCTTC. As protein: CASSPPGTDNYGYTF.

The chain is built from TRBV7-2 and TRBJ1-1; no definite D call. This CDR3 contains 14 residues. Germline V gene data show CDR1 as SGHTA and CDR2 as FQGNSA. The germline V and J ends were trimmed by 2 bases and 0 bases, with 7 bases remaining between them. CDR3 nucleotide sequence: TGTGCCAGCAGCTTAACACAGCTGAACACTGAAGCTTTCTTT. Protein: CASSLTQLNTEAFF.

This clone was counted only a few times. V usage is TRBV27 and J usage is TRBJ2-7, with TRBD2 matching over 8 bases. Looked up from germline, CDR1 is MNHEY and CDR2 is SMNVEV (reference sequence). There are 14 residues in the CDR3. Unmatched junction bases numbered 7, after V lost 6 bases and J lost 3 bases. The CDR3 DNA sequence: TGTGCCAGCAGAAGCGGGGGAAACCTCTACGAGCAGTACTTC. The encoded protein is CASRSGGNLYEQYF.

This clone appeared once. The rearrangement links TRBV3-1 (or the pseudogene TRBV3-2) to TRBJ2-1; D is unresolved. Trimming cost V 1 base and J 5 bases, with 9 bases left between them. CDR3 length: 14 residues. Per germline, CDR1 LGHDT and CDR2 YNNKEL (reference sequence). CDR3 coding DNA: TGTGCCAGCAGCCAAGCAGGCGGCGACAATGAGCAGTTCTTC. This gives the protein CASSQAGGDNEQFF.

CDR3 sequence: CASSFTGKNYGYTF. In DNA form, the CDR3 reads TGTGCCAGCAGCTTTACAGGGAAAAACTATGGCTACACCTTC. The gene calls are TRBV2 and TRBJ1-2; perhaps TRBD1 as D (6 bases). CDR1 and CDR2 (germline): SNHLY, FYNNEI. The length of the CDR3 is 14 residues. Trimming stripped 6 bases from V and 2 bases from J, with 13 bases between.

The chain couples TRBV29-1 to TRBJ1-2; D remains ambiguous. This CDR3 is built from 14 residues. Between the trimmed V and J ends, which lost 4 bases and 5 bases, there was a span of 17 bases. CDR1 and CDR2 from the germline V gene are SQVTM and ANQGSEA. CDR3 in amino acids: CSVGSGYVKYGYTF. The CDR3, as DNA: TGCAGCGTTGGATCGGGGTATGTGAAGTATGGCTACACCTTC.

This chain uses TRBV19 with TRBJ2-5; D is perhaps TRBD2 (6 bases). V was pared by 3 bases and J by 4 bases, with 9 bases between. The CDR3 loop spans 13 amino acids. Per germline, CDR1 LNHDA and CDR2 SQIVND (reference sequence). The DNA of the CDR3 is TGTGCCAGTAGTATTTGGGGAGGAGAGACCCAGTACTTC. Its translation is CASSIWGGETQYF.

The chain recombines TRBV7-9 with TRBJ1-4; a possible D gene is TRBD1 (6 bases). V lost 0 bases to trimming and J lost 8 bases, with 10 bases between them. This CDR3 is 14 amino acids long. Per germline, CDR1 SEHNR and CDR2 FQNEAQ (reference sequence). In DNA, the CDR3 is TGTGCCAGCAGCTTAGCACAGGGAGGGGAAAAACTGTTTTTT. Protein: CASSLAQGGEKLFF.

This clone was seen just once. The V call is TRBV9, the J call TRBJ1-2; D is uncertain. V gave up 5 bases and J gave up 2 bases, with 10 bases separating them. CDR1 is SGDLS, CDR2 YYNGEE, per germline. The CDR3 is 13 amino acids. In DNA form, the CDR3 reads TGTGCCAGCAGTGACCAGTGGAACTATGGCTACACCTTC. The encoded protein is CASSDQWNYGYTF. The whole variable domain, filled in from reference TRBV9 and TRBJ1-2, reads DSGVTQTPKHLITATGQRVTLRCSPRSGDLSVYWYQQSLDQGLQFLIQYYNGEERAKGNILERFSAQQFPDLHSELNLSSLELGDSALYFCASSDQWNYGYTFGSGTRLTVV.

This sequence joins TRBV19 and TRBJ1-2, with 10 bases lining up with TRBD1. CDR1 LNHDA and CDR2 SQIVND come from the germline V gene (reference sequence). This CDR3 has 13 residues. The ends lost 6 bases at V and 8 bases at J; junction bases unmatched: 6. The CDR3 DNA follows: TGTGCCAGTAGCCGACAGGGGGCGAGGGGCTACACCTTC. It yields the protein CASSRQGARGYTF.

This clone was observed once. J is TRBJ1-2 and V is TRBV9; tentative D call: TRBD1 (5 bases). The CDR3 consists of 15 residues. The ends were cut back, 3 bases at V and 4 bases at J, with 16 bases in the middle. Germline values: CDR1 SGDLS, CDR2 YYNGEE. CDR3 residues: CASSAPNRRLYGYTF. The CDR3 DNA follows: TGTGCCAGCAGCGCGCCAAACAGGCGCCTCTATGGCTACACCTTC.

This rearrangement joins TRBV11-2 to TRBJ1-1, with D uncertain. V was clipped by 1 base and J by 10 bases, with 19 bases between them. Germline CDR1 and CDR2: SGHAT and FQNNGV. The CDR3 consists of 15 residues. This chain's CDR3 is CASSLAGGSPSGAFF. The CDR3 DNA reads TGTGCCAGCAGCTTAGCCGGAGGGTCCCCGAGTGGAGCTTTCTTT.

Here the CDR3 reads CASSLAGATNEQFF. DNA for the CDR3: TGTGCCAGCTCCCTAGCGGGGGCCACAAATGAGCAGTTCTTC. The gene calls are TRBV28 and TRBJ2-1; the match to TRBD2 covers 10 bases. The CDR3 contains 14 residues. The V segment lost 8 bases and the J segment 7 bases; nucleotides outside the gene matches: 8. CDR1 is MDHEN, CDR2 SYDVKM, per germline.

This chain joins TRBV11-2 and TRBJ1-1, with D unclear. V was pared by 1 base and J by 2 bases, with 8 bases between. This CDR3 region has 14 residues. Germline CDR1 is SGHAT and CDR2 is FQNNGV. The CDR3 spells CASSLVAANTEAFF. As DNA, the CDR3 is TGTGCCAGCAGCTTAGTAGCCGCTAACACTGAAGCTTTCTTT.

CDR3 loop: CATTAGSGELFF. The CDR3 coding sequence is TGTGCCACCACCGCGGGTTCCGGGGAGCTGTTTTTT. The chain links TRBV24-1 to TRBJ2-2; the D gene is possibly TRBD2 (5 bases). There are 12 residues in the CDR3. Germline CDR1 and CDR2: KGHDR and SFDVKD. V was shortened by 8 bases and J by 6 bases, with 9 bases between the two germline ends.

The chain has TRBV2 and TRBJ1-5; no firm D call. Germline-derived CDR1 and CDR2 are SNHLY and FYNNEI. The V end lost 6 bases, the J end lost 0 bases, and 12 bases lay between the germline ends. The CDR3 has 15 residues. The chain's CDR3 is CASREEKHSNQPQHF. The DNA of the CDR3 is TGTGCCAGCAGGGAGGAGAAGCATAGCAATCAGCCCCAGCATTTT.

This clone was seen a handful of times. This chain uses TRBV6-6 with TRBJ1-1; D is unresolved. V dropped 6 bases and J dropped 6 bases, with 11 bases sitting between them. CDR3 size: 12 residues. Germline V gene lookup returns CDR1 MNHNY and CDR2 SVGAGI (reference sequence). The CDR3 here is CASSTEFPEAFF. As DNA, the CDR3 is TGTGCCAGCAGCACTGAATTCCCTGAAGCTTTCTTT.

Note on this clone: Its ends do not fully match the called genes, so a read error is possible. The identical CDR3 is also encoded by other nucleotide sequences in the sample. This chain uses TRBV20-1 with TRBJ1-1; D is ambiguous. Germline V gene lookup returns CDR1 DFQATT and CDR2 SNEGSKA (reference sequence). CDR3 size: 11 residues. The CDR3 reads CSARGDTEAFF. The CDR3 coding sequence is TGCAGTGCGAGAGGTGACACTGAAGCTTTCTTT.

The chain links TRBV28 to TRBJ1-3; D uncertain. CDR1 is MDHEN and CDR2 is SYDVKM in the germline V gene. The length of the CDR3 is 15 residues. Trimming left V 3 bases short and J 4 bases short, with 13 bases between. The DNA of the CDR3 is TGTGCCAGCAGTTTGGCGGGAGGGATCGGAAACACCATATATTTT. Encoded protein: CASSLAGGIGNTIYF.

As for this clone: Distinct nucleotide sequences in the sample also encode this CDR3. The chain couples TRBV30 to TRBJ1-4; possibly TRBD1 for D (5 bases). The CDR3 consists of 14 residues. In germline, CDR1 is GTSNPN, CDR2 SVGIG (reference sequence). Trimming removed 0 bases from V and 5 bases from J, with 10 bases in between. The DNA of the CDR3 is TGTGCCTGGAGTGTCACGGGGCGGAATGAAAAACTGTTTTTT. This codes for CAWSVTGRNEKLFF.

The chain is built from TRBV11-2 and TRBJ2-7; tentatively, D is TRBD2 (6 bases). Per the germline V gene, CDR1 is SGHAT and CDR2 is FQNNGV. CDR3 length: 15 amino acids. V lost 2 bases and J 0 bases, leaving 11 bases between the germline ends. For the CDR3, the DNA is TGTGCCAGCAGCTTACCGGGGGTATCCTCCTACGAGCAGTACTTC. It yields the protein CASSLPGVSSYEQYF.

V is TRBV28 and J is TRBJ1-2; 8 nucleotides agree with TRBD1. CDR1 and CDR2 from the germline V gene are MDHEN and SYDVKM. Trimming at V came to 6 bases and at J to 2 bases, leaving 2 bases not matched to a gene. The CDR3 runs to 13 residues. CDR3 protein: CASSRTGNYGYTF. The CDR3 DNA reads TGTGCCAGCAGCCGGACAGGGAACTATGGCTACACCTTC.

The J gene is TRBJ2-1, the V gene TRBV11-1; a weak D match, TRBD2 (5 bases). The germline V and J ends were trimmed by 5 bases and 9 bases, with 8 bases remaining between them. Germline CDR1 SGHAT, CDR2 FQDESV (reference sequence). CDR3 size: 11 residues. The CDR3 sequence: CASSRGGEQFF. The CDR3 nucleotides are TGTGCCAGCAGCCGCGGAGGTGAGCAGTTCTTC.

The chain combines TRBV15 with TRBJ1-4; the D gene is possibly TRBD1 (5 bases). CDR1 and CDR2 from the germline V gene are LNHNV and YYDKDF (reference sequence). The CDR3 runs 16 residues. The V end lost 0 bases, the J end lost 8 bases, and 16 bases lay between the germline ends. Here the CDR3 reads CATSRDLGGVGEKLFF. CDR3 in DNA: TGTGCCACCAGCAGAGATCTCGGGGGAGTGGGAGAAAAACTGTTTTTT. The variable domain in full, completed from reference TRBV15 and TRBJ1-4, reads DAMVIQNPRYQVTQFGKPVTLSCSQTLNHNVMYWYQQKSSQAPKLLFHYYDKDFNNEADTPDNFQSRRPNTSFCFLDIRSPGLGDTAMYLCATSRDLGGVGEKLFFGSGTQLSVL.

The rearrangement joins TRBV27 to TRBJ1-5; D is unresolved. The V end was cut by 2 bases, the J end by 4 bases, with 9 bases between. The CDR3 spans 14 residues. CDR1 and CDR2 (germline): MNHEY, SMNVEV (reference sequence). The CDR3 is CASSLREGNQPQHF. The CDR3, as DNA: TGTGCCAGCAGTTTAAGGGAGGGTAATCAGCCCCAGCATTTT.